Below, 3 T cell receptor beta chains from the same sample are listed, as sequenced in a study of regulatory T cells in long-lasting Graves disease. The time point here: newly diagnosed GD, antithyroid drugs for less than 3 months. After RNA was extracted from PBMCs, the TCR library was made from it. Construction of TCR beta libraries relied on iRepertoire HTBI primers and on Arm-PCR targeting CDR3 regions. MiXCR, applied by TCRdb to the multiplex PCR reads, yields one record per CDR3 protein. The sample includes more than 300,000 distinct CDR3 sequences, about 16% of them seen just once. The starting material was peripheral blood mononuclear cells (PBMCs), obtained at new diagnosis, from a patient treated with antithyroid drugs. These receptors all stem from a female donor with Graves disease.

This clonotype was detected many times. The chain couples TRBV10-3 to TRBJ2-3; D not resolved. CDR3 size: 14 residues. Germline V lookup: CDR1 ENHRY, CDR2 SYGVKD. The V end was cut by 0 bases, the J end by 2 bases, with 6 bases between. The CDR3 coding sequence is TGTGCCATCAGTGAGTCTGGCAACACAGATACGCAGTATTTT. Residues: CAISESGNTDTQYF.

The rearrangement joins TRBV12-3 or TRBV12-4 to TRBJ2-2; possibly TRBD2 for D (6 bases). The CDR3 loop spans 15 amino acids. The germline V and J ends were trimmed by 3 bases and 3 bases, with 11 bases remaining between them. CDR3 residues: CASSFPGRYTGELFF. For the CDR3, the DNA is TGTGCCAGCAGTTTTCCCGGGAGATACACCGGGGAGCTGTTTTTT.

This chain joins TRBV20-1 and TRBJ2-7, with 13 bases aligning to TRBD2. Trimming took 3 bases from V and 4 from J; bases not matched to a gene: 6. The length of the CDR3 is 15 residues. The germline V gene has CDR1 DFQATT and CDR2 SNEGSKA (reference sequence). CDR3 loop: CSASGGLAGNYEQYF. The CDR3 DNA is TGCAGTGCTAGTGGGGGACTAGCGGGAAATTACGAGCAGTACTTC.